The clone carrying this T cell receptor (beta chain) was found once. The antigen is not known. From germline, CDR1 is LGHDT and CDR2 YNNKEL (reference sequence). V lost 3 bases, J lost 4 bases, and 8 bases stayed unmatched. The CDR3 length is 15 residues. This sample stems from a study of T cell responses to AZD1222 COVID-19 vaccine. Findings of the study overall: Spike-specific TCR repertoires showed rising breadth and depth after two AZD1222 doses. Females outnumbered males among donors, who were mostly white British; clonal diversity was possibly underestimated.

Repertoires were generated with immunoSEQ multiplex PCR, while TCRdb's copy carries only in-frame clones and drops some. This sample yields 140,000 to 150,000 clones, of which 75% to 90% are seen a single time; around 7.8% belongs to the top ten. This TCR derives from an adult in good health. The sample here was peripheral blood, taken on day 0 of AZD1222 vaccination. The chain links TRBV3-1 (or the pseudogene TRBV3-2) to TRBJ1-1; 7 nucleotides align to TRBD1. DNA for the CDR3: TGTGCCAGCAGCCAGATCGGGACAGCACTCACTGAAGCTTTCTTT. Amino acid sequence: CASSQIGTALTEAFF.